Each of the 23 T cell receptor beta chains below was sequenced from the same sample in a study of blood T cell repertoires in COVID-19 (dated by TCRdb to the early 2020s). Receptor libraries were prepared by the immunoSEQ multiplex PCR assay. The immuneACCESS repertoire file appears here via TCRdb, limited to in-frame rearrangements. These files lack a portion of the clones; in checked studies, under half of the deficit traces to unresolved V genes, and the cause of the others is not known. This sample has roughly 330,000 clones in its table, and about 90% of those were observed once. In total, the top ten clones hold about 5.4% of the sample. Sequenced sample: PBMCs or T cells enriched from blood (not recorded which). Receptor source: a woman aged 30 to 39 who had recovered from COVID-19.

Worth noting for this clone: This same CDR3 is encoded by further DNA sequences in the sample. V is TRBV19 and J is TRBJ1-4; D is ambiguous. CDR1 and CDR2 from the germline V gene are LNHDA and SQIVND (reference sequence). The CDR3 extends over 14 amino acids. Trimming left V 4 bases short and J 0 bases short, with 6 bases between. This CDR3 is CASSSQATNEKLFF. In nucleotides, the CDR3 is TGTGCCAGTAGTAGCCAGGCAACTAATGAAAAACTGTTTTTT.

J is TRBJ2-3 and V is TRBV5-4; a possible D gene is TRBD2 (7 bases). The CDR3 consists of 16 residues. Trimming left V 4 bases short and J 8 bases short, with 23 bases between. Looked up from germline, CDR1 is SGHNT and CDR2 is YYREEE (reference sequence). Here the CDR3 DNA reads TGTGCCAGCAGCGGGGGGCCAGCGGGGTCCGGTGGTACGCAGTATTTT. Its translation: CASSGGPAGSGGTQYF.

The chain uses TRBV12-3 or TRBV12-4 and TRBJ1-3, with no clear D. The V gene lost 4 bases and the J gene lost 9 bases, with 7 bases spanning the gap. The CDR3 has 11 amino acids. CDR3 residues: CASSYFGTIYF. In DNA form, the CDR3 reads TGTGCCAGCAGTTACTTTGGCACCATATATTTT.

The chain carries TRBV2 and TRBJ2-1, with D unresolved. CDR3 length: 12 residues. The germline V gene has CDR1 SNHLY and CDR2 FYNNEI. V shed 7 bases and J shed 4 bases, with 8 bases lying between them. This CDR3 is CASNLEYNEQFF. Written as DNA, the CDR3 is TGTGCCAGCAACCTAGAATACAATGAGCAGTTCTTC.

The V and J genes are TRBV3-1 (or the pseudogene TRBV3-2) and TRBJ2-1; 9 bases are a match to TRBD2. The CDR3 loop spans 15 amino acids. Germline trimming cut 3 bases from V and 2 bases from J; bases unmatched to any gene: 2. Germline V CDR1 and CDR2: LGHDT, YNNKEL (reference sequence). In nucleotides, the CDR3 is TGTGCCAGCAGCCACGTAGCGGGAGCCTACAATGAGCAGTTCTTC. Translated, it gives CASSHVAGAYNEQFF.

The rearrangement uses TRBV9 and TRBJ2-1, with 7 bases matching TRBD2. This CDR3 spans 19 amino acids. Germline loops: CDR1 SGDLS, CDR2 YYNGEE. The V and J ends lost 2 bases and 0 bases, in that order; junction bases with no gene match: 14. The CDR3 spells CASSVRSSSGPPSYNEQFF. CDR3 sequence (DNA): TGTGCCAGCAGCGTTCGATCTTCTAGCGGACCCCCCTCCTACAATGAGCAGTTCTTC.

The chain has TRBV15 and TRBJ1-4; no clear D gene. The CDR3 is 15 amino acids. Germline assignment: CDR1 LNHNV and CDR2 YYDKDF (reference sequence). V lost 5 bases and J 6 bases, leaving 16 bases between the germline ends. The CDR3, as DNA: TGTGCCACCAGCGGCCCGGGAGTCGGCGATGAAAAACTGTTTTTT. This encodes CATSGPGVGDEKLFF.

The rearrangement links TRBV6-5 to TRBJ1-2; D is uncertain. There are 14 residues in the CDR3. V shed 6 bases and J shed 10 bases, with 21 bases lying between them. The V gene's germline CDR1 is MNHEY and CDR2 SVGAGI. CDR3 DNA: TGTGCCAGCAGCAAAACCCGGACTCCAAGCCCCTACACCTTC. Its translation: CASSKTRTPSPYTF.

The J gene is TRBJ1-4, the V gene TRBV4-2; no firm D call. The V end was cut by 1 base, the J end by 7 bases, with 7 bases between. The CDR3 has 13 residues. Germline V gene sequence: CDR1 LGHNA, CDR2 YNFKEQ. In nucleotides, the CDR3 is TGTGCCAGCAGCCAAGGATACAGTGAAAAACTGTTTTTT. Translating it yields CASSQGYSEKLFF.

The chain joins TRBV4-1 to TRBJ2-7; 7 nucleotides match TRBD2. Germline V gene sequence: CDR1 MGHRA, CDR2 YSYEKL. This CDR3 is 14 amino acids long. V dropped 1 base and J dropped 6; count of bases not matched to a gene: 6. DNA for the CDR3: TGCGCCAGCAGCCAAGCTGACCTAGCGGCCGAGCAGTACTTC. Translated, it gives CASSQADLAAEQYF.

The chain carries TRBV27 and TRBJ2-7; 10 nucleotides align to TRBD2. The V segment lost 4 bases and the J segment 2 bases; nucleotides outside the gene matches: 5. Germline CDR1 and CDR2: MNHEY and SMNVEV (reference sequence). There are 15 residues in the CDR3. DNA of the CDR3: TGTGCCAGCAGTTCTCCTAGCGGGGGAGCCTACGAGCAGTACTTC. Residues: CASSSPSGGAYEQYF.

The chain combines TRBV2 with TRBJ1-4, with D unresolved. Looked up from germline, CDR1 is SNHLY and CDR2 is FYNNEI. The CDR3 extends over 12 amino acids. Trimming took 3 bases from V and 10 from J, leaving 9 bases between them. The DNA of the CDR3 is TGTGCCAGCAGTGAGAGACGAGGAAAACTGTTTTTT. Translated: CASSERRGKLFF.

The rearrangement links TRBV7-9 to TRBJ1-1; no definite D call. The CDR3 consists of 12 residues. Germline lookup yields CDR1 SEHNR and CDR2 FQNEAQ (reference sequence). Trimming took 4 bases from V and 10 from J, leaving 13 bases between them. CDR3 nucleotides: TGTGCCAGCAGCTCCTCAGACTTTTTAGCTTTCTTT. Translated: CASSSSDFLAFF.

This clone was counted a single time. This chain connects TRBV19 to TRBJ1-1; D is undetermined. The germline V and J ends were trimmed by 9 bases and 1 base, with 12 bases remaining between them. There are 13 residues in the CDR3. From germline, CDR1 is LNHDA and CDR2 SQIVND (reference sequence). The CDR3 here is CASRMGTNTEAFF. The CDR3 DNA reads as TGTGCCAGCCGGATGGGCACGAACACTGAAGCTTTCTTT.

The chain uses TRBV30 and TRBJ2-5, with D unclear. The CDR3 contains 13 residues. The germline gives CDR1 GTSNPN, CDR2 SVGIG (reference sequence). V was cut by 2 bases and J by 4 bases, with 11 bases left in between. The CDR3 nucleotides are TGTGCCTGGAGTAACGGTTTCGGAGAGACCCAGTACTTC. It yields the protein CAWSNGFGETQYF.

V usage is TRBV3-1 (or the pseudogene TRBV3-2) and J usage is TRBJ1-5, with 7 bases lining up with TRBD1. Germline V lookup: CDR1 LGHDT, CDR2 YNNKEL (reference sequence). The CDR3 sequence is 15 residues long. The ends lost 1 base at V and 7 bases at J; junction bases unmatched: 7. This CDR3 is CASSQGDGQVQPQHF. The CDR3, as DNA: TGTGCCAGCAGCCAAGGCGATGGACAGGTGCAGCCCCAGCATTTT.

The chain carries TRBV4-1 and TRBJ2-7; 9 nucleotides match TRBD1. The CDR3 is 15 amino acids. In germline, CDR1 is MGHRA, CDR2 YSYEKL. V lost 4 bases to trimming and J lost 3 bases; unmatched junction nucleotides: 7. The CDR3 nucleotides are TGCGCCAGCAGCCGCGAAGGACAGGGGAACTACGAGCAGTACTTC. Protein: CASSREGQGNYEQYF.

The chain is built from TRBV6-5 and TRBJ2-1; the D gene is possibly TRBD1 (6 bases). The CDR3 has 14 amino acids. CDR1 is MNHEY, CDR2 SVGAGI, per germline. Trimming shortened V by 8 bases and J by 0 bases, and 11 bases separated the two germline ends. CDR3 amino acids: CASVGTSSYNEQFF. The CDR3 coding sequence is TGTGCCAGCGTGGGGACAAGCTCCTACAATGAGCAGTTCTTC.

The chain joins TRBV25-1 to TRBJ1-2; weak D call: TRBD1 (6 bases). This CDR3 has 14 amino acids. Deletions cut 3 bases from V and 4 bases from J, with 12 bases between. Germline V gene lookup returns CDR1 MGHDK and CDR2 SYGVNS. The CDR3 DNA reads TGTGCCAGCAGTGAGCCCCGGGACACCTATGGCTACACCTTC. This gives the protein CASSEPRDTYGYTF.

The chain carries TRBV28 and TRBJ1-1, with TRBD1 identical over 8 bases. Germline trimming cut 5 bases from V and 10 bases from J; bases unmatched to any gene: 6. The CDR3 loop spans 12 amino acids. Germline V CDR1 and CDR2: MDHEN, SYDVKM. The CDR3 spells CASSPGQGRAFF. CDR3 nucleotides: TGTGCCAGCAGTCCCGGACAGGGTCGAGCTTTCTTT.

V and J are TRBV7-6 and TRBJ1-1; the D is unclear. Trimming removed 1 base at V and 2 bases at J, with 14 bases between. This CDR3 has 16 residues. Germline V gene sequence: CDR1 SGHVS, CDR2 FNYEAQ. The CDR3 reads CASSLGAPKRNTEAFF. CDR3 coding DNA: TGTGCCAGCAGCTTAGGGGCCCCGAAAAGAAACACTGAAGCTTTCTTT.

The chain has TRBV5-8 and TRBJ1-1; 10 bases agree with TRBD1. V was pared by 4 bases and J by 4 bases, with 7 bases of the junction left unmatched. The CDR3 loop spans 15 amino acids. CDR1 and CDR2 from the germline V gene are SGHTS and YDEGEE. The CDR3 coding sequence is TGTGCCAGCAGCGGACAGGGGGTTGTCAGCACTGAAGCTTTCTTT. This codes for CASSGQGVVSTEAFF.

This chain joins TRBV6-5 and TRBJ2-5, with TRBD2 matching over 7 bases. The CDR3 has 13 amino acids. Germline CDR1 and CDR2: MNHEY and SVGAGI. Unmatched junction bases numbered 2, after V lost 5 bases and J lost 2 bases. The CDR3 coding sequence is TGTGCCAGCAGTAGACTAGCACAAGAGACCCAGTACTTC. This codes for CASSRLAQETQYF.